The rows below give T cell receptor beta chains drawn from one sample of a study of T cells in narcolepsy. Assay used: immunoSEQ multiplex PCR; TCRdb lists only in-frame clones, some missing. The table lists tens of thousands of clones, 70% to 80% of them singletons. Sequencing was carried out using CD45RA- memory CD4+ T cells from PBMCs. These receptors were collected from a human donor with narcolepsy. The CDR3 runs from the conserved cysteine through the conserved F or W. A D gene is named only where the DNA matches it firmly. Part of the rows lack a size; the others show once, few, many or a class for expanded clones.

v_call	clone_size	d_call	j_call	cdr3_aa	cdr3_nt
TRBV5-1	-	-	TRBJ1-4	CASSLVPGHDEKLFF	TGCGCCAGCAGCTTGGTCCCCGGGCACGATGAAAAACTGTTTTTT
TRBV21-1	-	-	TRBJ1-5	CASSKGKGAGQPQHF	TGTGCCAGCAGCAAAGGAAAGGGGGCAGGGCAGCCCCAGCATTTT
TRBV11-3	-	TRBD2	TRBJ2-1	CASKTSGDRQFF	TGTGCCAGCAAGACTAGCGGCGATCGGCAGTTCTTC
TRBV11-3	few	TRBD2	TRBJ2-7	CASSPKASGVSYEQYF	TGTGCCAGCAGCCCTAAAGCTAGCGGTGTTTCCTACGAGCAGTACTTC
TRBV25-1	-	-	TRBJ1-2	CASSQMSGGAGAYTF	TGTGCCAGTAGCCAAATGTCCGGTGGGGCAGGCGCCTACACCTTC
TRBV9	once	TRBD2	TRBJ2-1	CASSVGSSGKVSYNEQFF	TGTGCCAGCAGCGTAGGGTCTAGCGGGAAGGTGTCCTACAATGAGCAGTTCTTC
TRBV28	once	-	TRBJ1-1	CASSFAGQNTEAFF	TGTGCCAGCAGTTTCGCTGGGCAGAACACTGAAGCTTTCTTT
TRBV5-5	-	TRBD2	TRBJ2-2	CASSPVTSRIFTGELFF	TGTGCCAGCAGCCCCGTGACTAGCCGTATATTCACCGGGGAGCTGTTTTTT
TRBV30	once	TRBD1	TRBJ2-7	CAGVDRSYEQYF	TGTGCCGGGGTGGACAGGTCCTACGAGCAGTACTTC
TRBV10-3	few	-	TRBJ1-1	CAISEPGQANTEAFF	TGTGCCATCAGTGAACCGGGACAAGCGAACACTGAAGCTTTCTTT
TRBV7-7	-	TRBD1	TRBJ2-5	CASSPGTGEGTQYF	TGTGCCAGCAGCCCCGGGACAGGGGAAGGGACCCAGTACTTC
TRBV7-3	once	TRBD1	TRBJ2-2	CASSSSTGTSGELFF	TGTGCCAGCAGCTCATCGACAGGGACGTCCGGGGAGCTGTTTTTT
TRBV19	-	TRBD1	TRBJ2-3	CASSIRRRGISTDTQYF	TGTGCCAGTAGTATTCGTCGCAGGGGGATCAGCACAGATACGCAGTATTTT
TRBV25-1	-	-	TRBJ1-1	CASSDTRQGDTEAFF	TGTGCCAGCAGTGATACGCGCCAGGGTGACACTGAAGCTTTCTTT
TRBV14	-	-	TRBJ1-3	CASSGFNGGSGNTIYF	TGTGCCAGCAGCGGATTCAATGGGGGCTCTGGAAACACCATATATTTT
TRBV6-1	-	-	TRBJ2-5	CASSFNMGLPKTQYF	TGTGCCAGCAGTTTTAACATGGGGCTCCCCAAGACCCAGTACTTC
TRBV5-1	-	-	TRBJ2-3	CASSLDGTRDTQYF	TGCGCCAGCAGCTTGGACGGGACGCGAGATACGCAGTATTTT
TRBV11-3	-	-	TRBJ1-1	CASSLDSNTEAFF	TGTGCCAGCAGCTTAGATTCGAACACTGAAGCTTTCTTT
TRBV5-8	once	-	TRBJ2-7	CASSSRDPRPYEQYF	TGTGCCAGCAGCTCCCGGGACCCCCGTCCCTACGAGCAGTACTTC
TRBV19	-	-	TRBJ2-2	CASSIKVATGELFF	TGTGCCAGTAGTATTAAGGTGGCCACCGGGGAGCTGTTTTTT
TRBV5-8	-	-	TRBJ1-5	CASSLAGDSNQPQHF	TGTGCCAGCAGCTTGGCAGGCGATAGCAATCAGCCCCAGCATTTT
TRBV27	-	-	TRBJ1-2	CASSLSGSLSGLRGYGYTF	TGTGCCAGCAGTTTATCGGGATCATTATCGGGTTTAAGGGGCTATGGCTACACCTTC
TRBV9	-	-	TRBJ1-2	CASSSRREGYGYTF	TGTGCCAGCAGCTCCCGGCGGGAGGGTTATGGCTACACCTTC
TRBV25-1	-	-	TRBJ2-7	CASRRVHEQYF	TGTGCCAGCCGCAGGGTCCACGAGCAGTACTTC
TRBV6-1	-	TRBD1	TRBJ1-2	CASRSGTGGNYGYTF	TGTGCCAGCAGGTCCGGGACAGGGGGTAACTATGGCTACACCTTC
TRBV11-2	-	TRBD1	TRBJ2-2	CASSLETGGPGELFF	TGTGCCAGCAGCTTAGAGACAGGGGGCCCCGGGGAGCTGTTTTTT
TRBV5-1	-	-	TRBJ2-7	CASSSAGVHEQYF	TGCGCCAGCAGCTCGGCAGGGGTCCACGAGCAGTACTTC
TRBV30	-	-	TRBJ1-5	CACAPFNQPQHF	TGTGCCTGTGCCCCGTTCAATCAGCCCCAGCATTTT
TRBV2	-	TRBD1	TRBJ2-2	CASRRDRATGELFF	TGTGCCAGCAGAAGGGACAGGGCCACCGGGGAGCTGTTTTTT
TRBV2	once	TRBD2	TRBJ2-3	CASSELAGGTDTQYF	TGTGCCAGCAGCGAACTAGCGGGGGGCACAGATACGCAGTATTTT
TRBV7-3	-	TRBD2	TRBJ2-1	CASSLIGGRAVLNEQFF	TGTGCCAGCAGCTTAATCGGCGGGAGGGCCGTATTGAATGAGCAGTTCTTC